The 14 T cell receptor beta chains below come from one sample, sequenced in a study of T cells in localized non-small cell lung cancer. The repertoire was sequenced with immunoSEQ multiplex PCR; TCRdb's copy has only in-frame clones and lacks some. Of about 77,000 clones in the sample, approximately 90% are singletons; the top ten hold 20%. The sequences come from peripheral blood, collected before any cancer treatment. Receptors were obtained from a woman aged 35 to 70 with stage I squamous cell lung carcinoma.

The chain joins TRBV10-3 to TRBJ1-1; the D gene is possibly TRBD1 (5 bases). V lost 4 bases and J lost 3, with 12 bases in between. The CDR3 covers 14 residues. The germline gives CDR1 ENHRY, CDR2 SYGVKD. This CDR3 reads CAISAGRAYTEAFF. CDR3 sequence (DNA): TGTGCCATCAGTGCGGGCAGGGCTTACACTGAAGCTTTCTTT.

The chain carries TRBV10-2 and TRBJ1-1; no clear D. Trimming pared 3 bases from V and 6 bases from J, leaving 14 bases between. Germline CDR1 and CDR2: WSHSY and SAAADI. CDR3 length equals 14 residues. CDR3 nucleotides: TGCGCCAGCAGTGAAGAGGTCAAGAGCGCTGAAGCTTTCTTT. As protein: CASSEEVKSAEAFF.

This clone was seen once. This chain joins TRBV5-6 and TRBJ1-1; D not certain. V was pared by 0 bases and J by 4 bases, with 4 bases between. The germline CDR1 and CDR2 sequences are SGHDT and YYEEEE. The CDR3 has 12 residues. CDR3: CASSLGPTEAFF. The CDR3 DNA reads TGTGCCAGCAGCTTGGGGCCCACTGAAGCTTTCTTT.

The J gene is TRBJ2-2, the V gene TRBV4-2; D possibly corresponds to TRBD2 (6 bases). Per the germline V gene, CDR1 is LGHNA and CDR2 is YNFKEQ. V was shortened by 0 bases and J by 6 bases, with 14 bases between the two germline ends. This CDR3 has 16 amino acids. CDR3 loop: CASSQDSRGSAGELFF. CDR3 in DNA: TGTGCCAGCAGCCAAGATTCGCGGGGAAGTGCCGGGGAGCTGTTTTTT.

This clone was seen only once. The chain carries TRBV19 and TRBJ1-4; D is unresolved. V was clipped by 4 bases and J by 4 bases, with 10 bases between them. The CDR3 contains 14 residues. In germline, CDR1 is LNHDA, CDR2 SQIVND (reference sequence). Here the CDR3 reads CASSRYRFNEKLFF. The CDR3 coding sequence is TGTGCCAGTAGTAGGTACAGATTTAATGAAAAACTGTTTTTT.

The V call is TRBV9, the J call TRBJ2-7; D unresolved. Germline V gene data show CDR1 as SGDLS and CDR2 as YYNGEE. The V and J ends lost 0 bases and 2 bases respectively, with 9 bases between them. CDR3 size: 14 residues. The CDR3 region has the DNA TGTGCCAGCAGCGTAGAGGGCAGTCCCTACGAGCAGTACTTC. Translation gives CASSVEGSPYEQYF.

This clone has just a few counts. V usage is TRBV18 and J usage is TRBJ1-3; tentatively, D is TRBD1 (5 bases). The CDR3 length is 14 residues. The V end lost 6 bases, the J end lost 0 bases, and 9 bases lay between the germline ends. Per germline, CDR1 KGHSH and CDR2 LQKENI. In nucleotides, the CDR3 is TGTGCCAGCTCCCCGGACAACTCTGGAAACACCATATATTTT. Protein sequence: CASSPDNSGNTIYF.

The chain uses TRBV30 and TRBJ1-3, with a possible D match to TRBD1 (5 bases). The CDR3 length is 16 residues. Germline CDR1 reads GTSNPN; CDR2 reads SVGIG (reference sequence). With 1 base removed from V and 2 bases from J, the gap between germline ends came to 15 bases. Here the CDR3 reads CAWSAYSGRTGNTIYF. The CDR3 DNA reads TGTGCCTGGAGTGCGTACTCGGGGCGAACTGGAAACACCATATATTTT.

The chain couples TRBV14 to TRBJ1-2; D is ambiguous. The length of the CDR3 is 12 residues. The ends were cut back, 1 base at V and 6 bases at J, with 6 bases in the middle. Germline V gene sequence: CDR1 SGHDN, CDR2 FVKESK. CDR3 nucleotide sequence: TGTGCCAGCAGCCAAGCCCGTCATGGCTACACCTTC. Translated: CASSQARHGYTF.

The chain joins TRBV10-3 to TRBJ2-2; 10 bases map to TRBD2. Germline CDR1 reads ENHRY; CDR2 reads SYGVKD. The CDR3 covers 15 residues. The ends lost 7 bases at V and 4 bases at J; junction bases unmatched: 6. DNA for the CDR3: TGTGCCATCACCCCAGCGGGGGGGCCCACCGGGGAGCTGTTTTTT. It translates to CAITPAGGPTGELFF.

The J gene is TRBJ2-5, the V gene TRBV7-3, with D possibly called TRBD1 or TRBD2 (6 bases each). Germline CDR1 SGHTA, CDR2 FQGTGA. The CDR3 is 13 residues long. Between the trimmed V and J ends, which lost 5 bases and 5 bases, there was a span of 12 bases. CDR3 DNA: TGTGCCAGCAGCCGGGGGCAAACGGAGACCCAGTACTTC. Protein sequence: CASSRGQTETQYF. Full variable domain (missing parts from reference TRBV7-3 and TRBJ2-5): GAGVSQTPSNKVTEKGKYVELRCDPISGHTALYWYRQSLGQGPEFLIYFQGTGAADDSGLPNDRFFAVRPEGSVSTLKIQRTERGDSAVYLCASSRGQTETQYFGPGTRLLVL.

The genes are TRBV4-2 and TRBJ2-7; 7 bases fit TRBD1. The CDR3 length is 15 residues. After removal of 4 bases from V and 0 bases from J, the junction contained 6 bases not matched to a gene. CDR1 is LGHNA, CDR2 YNFKEQ, per germline. As DNA, the CDR3 is TGTGCCAGCAGCCGGACGACAGGGAGCTCCTACGAGCAGTACTTC. Encoded protein: CASSRTTGSSYEQYF.

J is TRBJ2-1 and V is TRBV27; 7 bases align to TRBD2. Germline CDR1 reads MNHEY; CDR2 reads SMNVEV (reference sequence). The V gene end was trimmed by 6 bases and the J gene end by 4 bases; junction bases not matched to a gene: 9. The CDR3 loop spans 15 amino acids. This chain's CDR3 is CASSPLTGGYNEQFF. The CDR3 nucleotides read TGTGCCAGCAGCCCCCTGACCGGGGGGTACAATGAGCAGTTCTTC.

This chain links TRBV4-1 with TRBJ2-1; no reliable D call. Germline values: CDR1 MGHRA, CDR2 YSYEKL. Trimming took off 1 base at V and 0 bases at J, with 10 bases between the two ends. The CDR3 contains 16 residues. The CDR3 region is CASSQVNMISYNEQFF. DNA of the CDR3: TGCGCCAGCAGCCAAGTAAACATGATCTCCTACAATGAGCAGTTCTTC.